This T cell receptor (beta chain) is from a study of cytomegalovirus exposure and HLA in healthy donors. Background on the study: A preliminary data release comprised approximately 85 million unique TCRs obtained from HLA-typed donors. Whole-study results and caveats: In presence/absence analyses, roughly uniform sequencing depth across donors was assumed. In a later analysis, HLA-associated beta chains showed higher expansion and lower generation probabilities than comparable chains.

As concerns this clone: Its antigen is undetermined.

Germline CDR1 reads SGHTA; CDR2 reads FQGTGA. J gave up 2 bases and V 5 bases, and 6 bases lay outside the gene matches. The CDR3 is 16 residues long. PCR used 60 Vbeta primers and 13 Jbeta primers. Only in-frame clones appear in the TCRdb table, and some are missing; sequencing was by immunoSEQ multiplex PCR. Among under 200,000 clones listed, roughly 77% were seen once. Sequenced input: PBMCs. The clonotype originates from a man between 50 and 59 years old in good health and CMV-seropositive. The gene calls are TRBV7-3 and TRBJ2-1; 10 bases are shared with TRBD2. The CDR3 region has the DNA TGTGCCAGCAGCGTAGTAGCGGGGGGCCCCTACAATGAGCAGTTCTTC. This encodes CASSVVAGGPYNEQFF.